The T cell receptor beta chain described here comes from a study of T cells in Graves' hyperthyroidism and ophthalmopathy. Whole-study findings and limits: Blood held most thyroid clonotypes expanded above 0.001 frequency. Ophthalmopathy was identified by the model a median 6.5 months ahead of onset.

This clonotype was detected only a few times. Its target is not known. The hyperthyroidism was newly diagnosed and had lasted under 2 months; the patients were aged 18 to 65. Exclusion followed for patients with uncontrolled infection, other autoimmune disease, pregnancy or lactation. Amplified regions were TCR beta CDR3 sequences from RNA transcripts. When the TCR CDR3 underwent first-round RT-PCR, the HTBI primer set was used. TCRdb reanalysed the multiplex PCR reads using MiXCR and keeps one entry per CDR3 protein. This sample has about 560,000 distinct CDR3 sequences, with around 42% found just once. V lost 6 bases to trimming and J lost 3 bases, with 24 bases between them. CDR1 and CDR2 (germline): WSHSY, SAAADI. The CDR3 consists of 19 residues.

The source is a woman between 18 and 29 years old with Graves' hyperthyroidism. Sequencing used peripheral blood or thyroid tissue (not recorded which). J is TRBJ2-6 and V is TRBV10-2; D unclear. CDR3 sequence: CASSQESNEGLVGANVLTF. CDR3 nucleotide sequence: TGCGCCAGCAGCCAAGAATCCAATGAAGGGTTGGTTGGGGCCAACGTCCTGACTTTC.